Presented here are 6 T cell receptor beta chains from one specimen sequenced in a study of lymphopenia after photon versus proton radiotherapy. Produced via immunoSEQ multiplex PCR; TCRdb's table is partial and in-frame only. The top ten clones hold over 1.1% of a sample with 77,000 or so clones, about 86% of them seen once. The material was peripheral blood, obtained from a patient treated with proton-based radiotherapy. All receptors derive from a man aged 55 to 70 with pancreatic cancer.

The chain employs TRBV7-9 and TRBJ2-6, with TRBD1 identical over 12 bases. Unmatched junction bases numbered 4, after V lost 6 bases and J lost 4 bases. CDR3 length: 16 residues. Germline values: CDR1 SEHNR, CDR2 FQNEAQ (reference sequence). The CDR3, as DNA: TGTGCCAGCAGGGGACAGGGGGCGTTAGGGGCCAACGTCCTGACTTTC. This sequence encodes CASRGQGALGANVLTF.

The CDR3 DNA sequence: TGTGCCAGCAGTGCCACCTCTACGGCCGGGGAGCTGTTTTTT. Residues: CASSATSTAGELFF. This chain joins TRBV25-1 and TRBJ2-2; D uncertain. V lost 4 bases and J 6 bases, leaving 12 bases between the germline ends. Germline CDR1 MGHDK, CDR2 SYGVNS. CDR3 length: 14 amino acids.

This clone was counted only a few times. The J gene is TRBJ2-7, the V gene TRBV2; unclear D gene. Trimming pared 0 bases from V and 5 bases from J, leaving 14 bases between. The CDR3 is 15 amino acids. Germline CDR1 reads SNHLY; CDR2 reads FYNNEI. CDR3 residues: CASSEALDPQDEQYF. DNA for the CDR3: TGTGCCAGCAGTGAAGCATTGGACCCGCAGGACGAGCAGTACTTC.

V is TRBV19 and J is TRBJ2-7; perhaps TRBD1 as D (6 bases). Germline CDR1 reads LNHDA; CDR2 reads SQIVND (reference sequence). V lost 6 bases to trimming and J lost 4 bases, with 13 bases between them. This CDR3 comprises 13 residues. The DNA of the CDR3 is TGTGCCAGTAGCTTCTCAGGGGAATACGAGCAGTACTTC. It codes for CASSFSGEYEQYF. Full variable domain (missing parts from reference TRBV19 and TRBJ2-7): DGGITQSPKYLFRKEGQNVTLSCEQNLNHDAMYWYRQDPGQGLRLIYYSQIVNDFQKGDIAEGYSVSREKKESFPLTVTSAQKNPTAFYLCASSFSGEYEQYFGPGTRLTVT.

The rearrangement uses TRBV7-9 and TRBJ1-2; the D gene is possibly TRBD1 (5 bases). Germline-derived CDR1 and CDR2 are SEHNR and FQNEAQ (reference sequence). The V end lost 3 bases, the J end lost 6 bases, and 8 bases lay between the germline ends. The CDR3 contains 12 residues. In nucleotides, the CDR3 is TGTGCCAGCAGCTTTCCAGGGCATGGCTACACCTTC. Its protein is CASSFPGHGYTF.

The chain joins TRBV28 to TRBJ1-4, with unresolved D. V was pared by 5 bases and J by 8 bases, with 15 bases between. The germline V gene has CDR1 MDHEN and CDR2 SYDVKM. This CDR3 is 14 amino acids long. The CDR3 DNA is TGTGCCAGCAGTAACCCGACAAATACAGAAAAACTGTTTTTT. Translated, it gives CASSNPTNTEKLFF. The full variable domain, rest sourced from reference TRBV28 and TRBJ1-4, is DVKVTQSSRYLVKRTGEKVFLECVQDMDHENMFWYRQDPGLGLRLIYFSYDVKMKEKGDIPEGYSVSREKKERFSLILESASTNQTSMYLCASSNPTNTEKLFFGSGTQLSVL.